Listed below are T cell receptor beta chains from one sample, sequenced in a study of PD-1 blockade in mismatch repair-deficient tumors. The method was immunoSEQ multiplex PCR; TCRdb's version includes in-frame clones alone and lacks a portion of them. The top ten hold more than 2.5% of the sample, which has 56,000 or so clones, 78% seen once. The input for sequencing was peripheral blood, taken 4 weeks after starting pembrolizumab. The source is an adult with mismatch repair-deficient cancer. Each CDR3 is given with its conserved first and last residue. The D gene is left open where the match is weak. Size is stated for part of the rows, as once, few or many counts, or as a class when the clone is expanded.

>TRBJ2-7|NA|TRBV18|NA
CASSPSEFSYEQYF
TGTGCTAGCTCCCCCAGCGAGTTCTCCTACGAGCAGTACTTC
>TRBJ2-1|NA|TRBV9|NA
CASSVGTPEQFF
TGTGCCAGCAGCGTGGGCACGCCTGAGCAGTTCTTC
>TRBJ1-5|NA|TRBV4-3|NA
CASSQDRTDQPQHF
TGCGCCAGCAGCCAAGATAGAACTGATCAGCCCCAGCATTTT
>TRBJ2-1|NA|TRBV5-1|TRBD2
CASSLVGTSGYNEQFF
TGCGCCAGCAGCTTGGTGGGGACTAGCGGTTACAATGAGCAGTTCTTC
>TRBJ2-1|NA|TRBV7-3|TRBD2
CASSSSGGINNEQFF
TGTGCCAGCAGCTCTAGCGGGGGGATTAACAATGAGCAGTTCTTC
>TRBJ1-1|NA|TRBV18|NA
CASSRLSGTEAFF
TGTGCCAGCTCACGCTTGTCAGGCACTGAAGCTTTCTTT
>TRBJ1-1|NA|TRBV4-1|TRBD1
CASSAPTGRTEAFF
TGCGCCAGCAGCGCGCCGACAGGGAGGACTGAAGCTTTCTTT
>TRBJ1-2|few|TRBV19|NA
CASSRPTGLNYGYTF
TGTGCCAGTAGTAGACCGACAGGCCTTAACTATGGCTACACCTTC
>TRBJ2-1|NA|TRBV7-2|NA
CASSLAGGVYNEQFF
TGTGCCAGCAGCTTAGCGGGAGGTGTCTACAATGAGCAGTTCTTC
>TRBJ1-1|NA|TRBV6-5|NA
CASSYSTNTEAFF
TGTGCCAGCAGTTACTCCACGAACACTGAAGCTTTCTTT
>TRBJ1-4|NA|TRBV4-3|NA
CASSQEWEADEKLFF
TGCGCCAGCAGCCAAGAGTGGGAGGCGGATGAAAAACTGTTTTTT
>TRBJ2-7|few|TRBV9|NA
CASSVSGTHSYEQYF
TGTGCCAGCAGCGTAAGTGGGACCCATTCCTACGAGCAGTACTTC
>TRBJ2-7|NA|TRBV29-1|TRBD2
CRGREDSSYEQYF
TGCAGGGGGCGGGAGGATAGTTCCTACGAGCAGTACTTC
>TRBJ2-1|NA|TRBV27|NA
CASSPAPWNEQFF
TGTGCCAGCAGCCCAGCCCCCTGGAATGAGCAGTTCTTC
>TRBJ1-1|NA|TRBV9|TRBD1
CASSVEAGGLTEAFF
TGTGCCAGCAGCGTAGAAGCAGGGGGCTTGACTGAAGCTTTCTTT
>TRBJ1-5|NA|TRBV6-1|NA
CASSEPYGGRQPQHF
TGTGCCAGCAGTGAACCCTACGGGGGCCGTCAGCCCCAGCATTTT
>TRBJ2-7|NA|TRBV29-1|TRBD1
CSVPGTGLYEQYF
TGCAGCGTCCCCGGGACAGGGCTTTACGAGCAGTACTTC
>TRBJ2-2|NA|TRBV9|TRBD2
CASSVGAGDTGELFF
TGTGCCAGCTCGGTAGGTGCGGGAGACACCGGGGAGCTGTTTTTT
>TRBJ1-4|NA|TRBV28|TRBD1
CASSSSTGQNEKLFF
TGTGCCAGCAGCTCATCGACAGGGCAGAATGAAAAACTGTTTTTT
>TRBJ1-4|NA|TRBV12-5|NA
CASGLAQGITNEKLFF
TGTGCTAGTGGTTTGGCACAGGGAATAACTAATGAAAAACTGTTTTTT
>TRBJ2-3|NA|TRBV19|TRBD2
CASRNRGRVSTDTQYF
TGTGCCAGTAGGAATCGCGGGAGGGTGAGCACAGATACGCAGTATTTT
>TRBJ2-7|NA|TRBV2|TRBD2
CASSEASGLAGDEQYF
TGTGCCAGCAGTGAAGCCTCGGGGCTAGCGGGAGACGAGCAGTACTTC
>TRBJ1-2|NA|TRBV27|NA
CASKHHGSNYGYTF
TGTGCCAGCAAACATCATGGGAGTAACTATGGCTACACCTTC
>TRBJ1-1|NA|TRBV15|NA
CATSRGDNTEAFF
TGTGCCACCAGCAGAGGGGACAACACTGAAGCTTTCTTT
>TRBJ1-1|NA|TRBV10-3|NA
CAITVREGSTEAFF
TGTGCCATCACGGTACGGGAAGGTAGCACTGAAGCTTTCTTT
>TRBJ2-1|NA|TRBV7-8|TRBD2
CASSLGGWLAAHREQFF
TGTGCCAGCAGCTTAGGAGGTTGGCTAGCGGCCCACCGGGAGCAGTTCTTC
>TRBJ2-6|few|TRBV27|TRBD1
CASRRQGSGANVLTF
TGTGCCAGCAGAAGACAGGGGTCAGGGGCCAACGTCCTGACTTTC
>TRBJ1-4|NA|TRBV30|NA
CAWSVGGNEKLFF
TGTGCCTGGAGTGTAGGGGGTAATGAAAAACTGTTTTTT
>TRBJ1-1|NA|TRBV18|NA
CASSVKWGGGGGNTEAFF
TGTGCCAGCTCAGTCAAGTGGGGGGGAGGCGGCGGGAACACTGAAGCTTTCTTT
>TRBJ2-1|NA|TRBV2|NA
CATYRGSLIHEQFF
TGTGCCACCTACCGGGGTAGCCTAATCCATGAGCAGTTCTTC
>TRBJ2-1|NA|TRBV11-2|NA
CASARTSLNEQFF
TGTGCCAGCGCCCGAACCAGCCTCAATGAGCAGTTCTTC
>TRBJ2-1|NA|TRBV9|NA
CASSVEGTSYNEQFF
TGTGCCAGCAGCGTAGAGGGTACCTCCTACAATGAGCAGTTCTTC
>TRBJ2-7|NA|TRBV11-3|NA
CASSLDSPYEQYF
TGTGCCAGCAGCTTAGACAGCCCCTACGAGCAGTACTTC
>TRBJ1-2|few|TRBV6-5|TRBD1
CASRPATGGGGYTF
TGTGCCAGCAGACCCGCTACAGGGGGCGGTGGCTACACCTTC
>TRBJ2-7|NA|TRBV7-9|NA
CASSSASQGGEQYF
TGTGCCAGCAGCTCCGCGTCACAGGGTGGCGAGCAGTACTTC
>TRBJ2-5|NA|TRBV6-5|TRBD2
CASRPGLAGAQTQYF
TGTGCCAGCAGACCGGGACTAGCGGGAGCCCAGACCCAGTACTTC
>TRBJ2-2|NA|TRBV6-1|NA
CASSERGPSLTGELFF
TGTGCCAGCAGTGAAAGAGGGCCAAGTCTAACCGGGGAGCTGTTTTTT
>TRBJ2-5|once|TRBV19|TRBD1
CASSTGTGKETQYF
TGTGCCAGTAGTACCGGGACAGGGAAAGAGACCCAGTACTTC
>TRBJ2-5|NA|TRBV29-1|TRBD1
CSARDRVSETQYF
TGCAGCGCCCGGGACAGGGTATCAGAGACCCAGTACTTC
>TRBJ2-3|NA|TRBV19|TRBD2
CASSGAGVTDTQYF
TGTGCCAGTAGTGGGGCGGGAGTGACAGATACGCAGTATTTT
>TRBJ2-7|NA|TRBV6-1|NA
CASSDPVSSYEQYF
TGTGCCAGCAGTGATCCTGTCAGCTCCTACGAGCAGTACTTC
>TRBJ2-1|NA|TRBV5-8|TRBD2
CASMPSGRDEQFF
TGTGCCAGCATGCCTAGCGGGAGGGATGAGCAGTTCTTC
>TRBJ2-1|once|TRBV5-1|TRBD2
CASSLAGGATYNEQFF
TGCGCCAGCAGCTTAGCGGGAGGGGCGACTTACAATGAGCAGTTCTTC
>TRBJ2-3|NA|TRBV10-2|NA
CASHNFDTQYF
TGCGCCAGCCATAATTTCGATACGCAGTATTTT
>TRBJ2-3|NA|TRBV7-2|TRBD2
CASSLVGGRASTDTQYF
TGTGCCAGCAGCTTAGTCGGCGGGAGGGCTAGCACAGATACGCAGTATTTT
>TRBJ1-2|NA|TRBV25-1|TRBD1
CASSGDRGQGGYTF
TGTGCCAGCAGTGGGGACAGGGGGCAAGGTGGCTACACCTTC
>TRBJ2-1|NA|TRBV11-3|NA
CASSLLGQYNEQFF
TGTGCCAGCAGCTTACTGGGACAATACAATGAGCAGTTCTTC
>TRBJ1-5|NA|TRBV30|NA
CAWSATGYSNQPQHF
TGTGCCTGGAGTGCGACAGGATATAGCAATCAGCCCCAGCATTTT
>TRBJ1-3|NA|TRBV30|NA
CAWDPWGVPSGNTIYF
TGTGCCTGGGATCCCTGGGGGGTTCCCTCTGGAAACACCATATATTTT